The clone carrying this T cell receptor (beta chain) was detected a few times. Its target is unknown. Sequencing targeted expressed TCRB transcripts, as all isolated RNA had been reverse transcribed. This table comes from immunoSEQ multiplex PCR, and its TCRdb copy is limited to in-frame clones, with some not included. The sample has under 850,000 clones; about an eighth are singletons. This sample is part of a study of beta chain features in type 1 diabetes. The CDR3 covers 14 residues. Trimming removed 3 bases from V and 0 bases from J, with 10 bases in between. Germline V lookup: CDR1 SGHNT, CDR2 YYREEE (reference sequence). Study outcomes and limitations: Shortening of TCRB CDR3s, moderate but significant, appeared in all four CD4+ subsets of Type 1 diabetes patients.

This chain links TRBV5-4 with TRBJ2-7; D unresolved. This receptor was identified in a man between 18 and 35 years old with type 1 diabetes. The specimen was naive CD4+ T cells from blood. CDR3: CASSSVTSSYEQYF. DNA for the CDR3: TGTGCCAGCAGCTCGGTCACATCCTCCTACGAGCAGTACTTC.